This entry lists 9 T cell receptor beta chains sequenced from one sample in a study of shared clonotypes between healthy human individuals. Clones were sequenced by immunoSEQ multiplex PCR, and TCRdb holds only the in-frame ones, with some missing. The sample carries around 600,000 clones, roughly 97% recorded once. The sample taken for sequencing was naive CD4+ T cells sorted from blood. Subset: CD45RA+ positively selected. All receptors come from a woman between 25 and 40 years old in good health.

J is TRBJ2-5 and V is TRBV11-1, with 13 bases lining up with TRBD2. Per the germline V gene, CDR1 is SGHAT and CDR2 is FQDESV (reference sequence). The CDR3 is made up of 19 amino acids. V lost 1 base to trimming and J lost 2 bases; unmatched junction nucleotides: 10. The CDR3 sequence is CASSLGTGTSGMEQETQYF. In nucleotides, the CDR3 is TGTGCCAGCAGCTTAGGAACAGGGACTAGCGGGATGGAGCAAGAGACCCAGTACTTC.

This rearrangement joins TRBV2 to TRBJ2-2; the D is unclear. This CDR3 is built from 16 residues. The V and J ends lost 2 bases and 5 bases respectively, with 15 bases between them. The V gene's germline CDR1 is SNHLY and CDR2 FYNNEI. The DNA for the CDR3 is TGTGCCAGCAGTGAAAATCCTGGAGTCAGTACCGGGGAGCTGTTTTTT. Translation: CASSENPGVSTGELFF. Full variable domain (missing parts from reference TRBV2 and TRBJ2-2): EPEVTQTPSHQVTQMGQEVILRCVPISNHLYFYWYRQILGQKVEFLVSFYNNEISEKSEIFDDQFSVERPDGSNFTLKIRSTKLEDSAMYFCASSENPGVSTGELFFGEGSRLTVL.

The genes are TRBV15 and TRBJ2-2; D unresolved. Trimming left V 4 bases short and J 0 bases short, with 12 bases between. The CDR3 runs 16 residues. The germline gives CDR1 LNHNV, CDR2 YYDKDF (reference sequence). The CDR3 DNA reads TGTGCCACCAGCACACCGGTGGCTTCGAACACCGGGGAGCTGTTTTTT. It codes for CATSTPVASNTGELFF.

The DNA of the CDR3 is TGTGCCAGCAGCCCCACTACGGGAGCAGATACGCAGTATTTT. This encodes CASSPTTGADTQYF. The chain uses TRBV11-2 and TRBJ2-3, with D perhaps matching TRBD2 (6 bases). Trimming removed 5 bases from V and 4 bases from J, with 13 bases in between. Germline CDR1 reads SGHAT; CDR2 reads FQNNGV. The CDR3 spans 14 residues.

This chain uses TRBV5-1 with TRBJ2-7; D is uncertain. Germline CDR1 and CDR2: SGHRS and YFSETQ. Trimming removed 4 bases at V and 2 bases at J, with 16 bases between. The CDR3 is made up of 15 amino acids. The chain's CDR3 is CASSIASSSTYEQYF. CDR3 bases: TGCGCCAGCAGCATCGCGTCTTCCTCGACCTACGAGCAGTACTTC. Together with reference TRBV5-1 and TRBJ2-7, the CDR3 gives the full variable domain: KAGVTQTPRYLIKTRGQQVTLSCSPISGHRSVSWYQQTPGQGLQFLFEYFSETQRNKGNFPGRFSGRQFSNSRSEMNVSTLELGDSALYLCASSIASSSTYEQYFGPGTRLTVT.

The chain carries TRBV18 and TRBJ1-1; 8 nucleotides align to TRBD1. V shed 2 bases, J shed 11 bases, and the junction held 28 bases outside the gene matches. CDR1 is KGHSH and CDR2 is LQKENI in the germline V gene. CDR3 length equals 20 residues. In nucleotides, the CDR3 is TGTGCCAGCTCACCATTATTTTCATTGGGACAGGCATTTGAAAAGTGGTACGCTTTCTTT. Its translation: CASSPLFSLGQAFEKWYAFF.

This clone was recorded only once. For the CDR3, the DNA is TGCGCCAGCAGCGCCGGACAGGGGTTCTCTGGGGCCAACGTCCTGACTTTC. It encodes CASSAGQGFSGANVLTF. V usage is TRBV5-1 and J usage is TRBJ2-6; 9 positions match TRBD1. V shed 4 bases, J shed 0 bases, and the junction held 5 bases outside the gene matches. The CDR3 runs 17 residues. Germline V gene sequence: CDR1 SGHRS, CDR2 YFSETQ. Full variable domain (missing parts from reference TRBV5-1 and TRBJ2-6): KAGVTQTPRYLIKTRGQQVTLSCSPISGHRSVSWYQQTPGQGLQFLFEYFSETQRNKGNFPGRFSGRQFSNSRSEMNVSTLELGDSALYLCASSAGQGFSGANVLTFGAGSRLTVL.

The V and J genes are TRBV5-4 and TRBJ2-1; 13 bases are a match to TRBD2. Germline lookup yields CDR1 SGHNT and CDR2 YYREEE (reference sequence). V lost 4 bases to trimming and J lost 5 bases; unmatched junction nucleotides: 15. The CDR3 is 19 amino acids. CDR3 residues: CASSPGLAGTGPWDNEQFF. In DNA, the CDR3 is TGTGCCAGCAGCCCGGGACTAGCGGGAACGGGACCATGGGACAATGAGCAGTTCTTC.

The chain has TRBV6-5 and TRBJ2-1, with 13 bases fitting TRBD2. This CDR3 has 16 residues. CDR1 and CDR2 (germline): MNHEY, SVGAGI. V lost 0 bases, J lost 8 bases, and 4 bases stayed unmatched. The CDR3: CASSYSLAGGGDEQFF. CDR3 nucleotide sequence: TGTGCCAGCAGTTACTCACTAGCGGGAGGGGGGGATGAGCAGTTCTTC.